Listed here are 30 T cell receptor beta chains from one sample, sequenced in a study of Ad26.COV2.S vaccination and SARS-CoV-2 variants (dated by TCRdb to 2020 to 2022). Libraries were constructed by the immunoSEQ multiplex PCR assay. TCRdb took over this immuneACCESS table, retaining in-frame rearrangements with V and J assigned. Such tables are incomplete; in checked studies, under half of the missing clones stem from an unresolved V gene, and the remainder is unexplained. A total of 430,000 or so clones appear in this sample, roughly 89% of them only once. The top ten hold over 2.5% of the sample. The sample's treatment or condition label is to be understood as: approximately 18 received Ad26.COV2.S at low or high dose, single or two shots; several received placebo; per-sample allocation not given. For vaccine and placebo recipients, repertoires were sequenced using samples collected on day 63 after the first injection.

The sample consisted of peripheral blood, taken in a trial of Ad26.COV2.S vaccine versus placebo. The receptors shown here come from a person aged 18-60 years who received the Ad26.COV2.S COVID-19 vaccine or a placebo.

CDR3 amino acids: CASGNRGYEQYF. CDR3 DNA: TGTGCCAGCGGGAACAGGGGTTACGAGCAGTACTTC. The gene calls are TRBV2 and TRBJ2-7; 7 nucleotides line up with TRBD1. This CDR3 region has 12 residues. The V gene end was trimmed by 8 bases and the J gene end by 4 bases; junction bases not matched to a gene: 5. Germline CDR1 and CDR2: SNHLY and FYNNEI.

The chain employs TRBV30 and TRBJ1-1; D is undetermined. Germline V CDR1 and CDR2: GTSNPN, SVGIG (reference sequence). V gave up 0 bases and J gave up 7 bases, with 12 bases separating them. This CDR3 has 13 amino acids. CDR3 nucleotide sequence: TGTGCCTGGAGTGTCAACGAGGCGGGTGAAGCTTTCTTT. Amino acid sequence: CAWSVNEAGEAFF.

This chain uses TRBV25-1 with TRBJ1-6; D perhaps matches TRBD1 (5 bases). Germline V CDR1 and CDR2: MGHDK, SYGVNS. Trimming shortened V by 1 base and J by 7 bases, and 11 bases separated the two germline ends. The CDR3 extends over 15 amino acids. CDR3 DNA sequence: TGTGCCAGCAGTGAATTAGAGGGGATGAATTCACCCCTCCACTTT. Translation: CASSELEGMNSPLHF.

This clone was detected only once. This chain links TRBV6-5 with TRBJ2-7; 11 bases fit TRBD2. CDR1 is MNHEY, CDR2 SVGAGI, per germline. The CDR3 totals 15 residues. V was pared by 5 bases and J by 2 bases, with 5 bases of the junction left unmatched. CDR3 loop: CASSRLAGTTYEQYV. In nucleotides, the CDR3 is TGTGCCAGCAGTCGACTAGCGGGAACCACCTACGAGCAGTACGTC.

V gene TRBV10-2 combines with J gene TRBJ2-7, with D possibly matching TRBD1 (6 bases). Between the trimmed V and J ends, which lost 8 bases and 1 base, there was a span of 12 bases. There are 13 residues in the CDR3. The germline V gene has CDR1 WSHSY and CDR2 SAAADI. In nucleotides, the CDR3 is TGCGCCAGCGGTGTACAGGGTTCCTACGAGCAGTACTTC. Protein sequence: CASGVQGSYEQYF.

The chain has TRBV5-1 and TRBJ1-1, with D unresolved. CDR3 length equals 14 residues. Trimming stripped 6 bases from V and 1 base from J, with 13 bases between. The V gene's germline CDR1 is SGHRS and CDR2 YFSETQ. In DNA form, the CDR3 reads TGCGCCAGCAAACACGGAGGAAGGAACACTGAAGCTTTCTTT. It translates to CASKHGGRNTEAFF.

As concerns this clone: The sample has other DNA sequences that encode this CDR3 too. The CDR3 sequence: CSVGKGNTGELFF. The CDR3 DNA is TGCAGCGTTGGGAAAGGGAACACCGGGGAGCTGTTTTTT. This chain uses TRBV29-1 with TRBJ2-2; D is undetermined. With 4 bases removed from V and 1 base from J, the gap between germline ends came to 7 bases. The CDR3 is 13 residues long. Germline assignment: CDR1 SQVTM and CDR2 ANQGSEA.

This chain uses TRBV2 with TRBJ2-7, with D maybe TRBD1 (5 bases). Germline CDR1 reads SNHLY; CDR2 reads FYNNEI. Trimming removed 2 bases from V and 2 bases from J, with 10 bases in between. This CDR3 region has 14 residues. The CDR3 protein is CASSEQGKAYEQYV. For the CDR3, the DNA is TGTGCCAGCAGTGAACAGGGAAAGGCCTACGAGCAGTACGTC.

This clone was counted a single time. The rearrangement links TRBV7-3 to TRBJ1-6; D gene uncertain. CDR1 is SGHTA, CDR2 FQGTGA, per germline. The ends were cut back, 5 bases at V and 10 bases at J, with 12 bases in the middle. This CDR3 comprises 13 residues. The CDR3 spells CASSTGLGSPLHF. CDR3 coding DNA: TGTGCCAGCAGCACCGGACTCGGGTCACCCCTCCACTTT.

The rearrangement uses TRBV10-3 and TRBJ2-1; no firm D call. Germline V CDR1 and CDR2: ENHRY, SYGVKD. There are 12 residues in the CDR3. V lost 5 bases and J 3 bases, leaving 5 bases between the germline ends. This CDR3 is CAISSNYNEQFF. The CDR3 bases are TGTGCCATCAGTTCGAACTACAATGAGCAGTTCTTC.

V and J are TRBV5-1 and TRBJ1-6; D unclear. The germline V and J ends were trimmed by 5 bases and 5 bases, with 5 bases remaining between them. CDR1 and CDR2 from the germline V gene are SGHRS and YFSETQ. The length of the CDR3 is 12 residues. CDR3 amino acids: CASRRDNSPLHF. Written as DNA, the CDR3 is TGCGCCAGCAGAAGGGATAATTCACCCCTCCACTTT.

This clone was recorded only once. The chain links TRBV5-1 to TRBJ2-1, with TRBD1 identical over 8 bases. Germline values: CDR1 SGHRS, CDR2 YFSETQ. This CDR3 region has 14 residues. After removal of 7 bases from V and 6 bases from J, the junction contained 9 bases not matched to a gene. The CDR3 spells CASSPGQELNEQFF. DNA for the CDR3: TGCGCCAGCTCCCCGGGACAGGAGCTCAATGAGCAGTTCTTC.

The V gene is TRBV18, the J gene TRBJ1-6, with a possible D match to TRBD1 (6 bases). Germline assignment: CDR1 KGHSH and CDR2 LQKENI. The CDR3 loop spans 16 amino acids. V was trimmed by 1 base and J by 7 bases, leaving 14 bases between them. CDR3 sequence: CASSPRVAGENSPLHF. CDR3 bases: TGTGCCAGCTCACCACGGGTTGCAGGGGAAAATTCACCCCTCCACTTT.

The chain joins TRBV5-1 to TRBJ2-1; D remains unclear. The V end was cut by 0 bases, the J end by 2 bases, with 6 bases between. This CDR3 contains 14 residues. Germline CDR1 SGHRS, CDR2 YFSETQ. This CDR3 reads CASSLEGTYNEQFF. CDR3 nucleotides: TGCGCCAGCAGCTTGGAAGGTACCTACAATGAGCAGTTCTTC.

The chain links TRBV7-9 to TRBJ1-5, with TRBD1 as a possible D gene (5 bases). Germline V gene data show CDR1 as SEHNR and CDR2 as FQNEAQ (reference sequence). CDR3 size: 17 residues. The V gene lost 5 bases and the J gene lost 2 bases, with 19 bases spanning the gap. The DNA for the CDR3 is TGTGCCAGCAGCCCGGACAAGGGGAGCATGGGCAATCAGCCCCAGCATTTT. This gives the protein CASSPDKGSMGNQPQHF.

V gene TRBV10-3 combines with J gene TRBJ2-1; D may be TRBD1 (5 bases). V lost 5 bases and J lost 9, with 14 bases in between. The CDR3 length is 13 residues. Germline V gene data show CDR1 as ENHRY and CDR2 as SYGVKD. CDR3 DNA sequence: TGTGCCATCAGTTTTTCCCAGGGTTTTGAGCAGTTCTTC. It codes for CAISFSQGFEQFF.

This clone was seen only a few times. CDR3 bases: TGTGCCAGCAGCTCCCAGAGAAATCAGCCCCAGCATTTT. Its protein product is CASSSQRNQPQHF. The chain has TRBV7-3 and TRBJ1-5; D is ambiguous. The CDR3 contains 13 residues. V was clipped by 4 bases and J by 4 bases, with 8 bases between them. Per the germline V gene, CDR1 is SGHTA and CDR2 is FQGTGA.

The chain carries TRBV5-1 and TRBJ2-5; the D is unclear. The CDR3 runs 13 residues. The germline V gene encodes CDR1 SGHRS and CDR2 YFSETQ. V was shortened by 0 bases and J by 3 bases, with 6 bases between the two germline ends. The CDR3 DNA reads TGCGCCAGCAGCTTGGCACTCAAAGAGACCCAGTACTTC. Translation: CASSLALKETQYF.

This clone was found once. The rearrangement uses TRBV2 and TRBJ1-5; no clear D gene. This CDR3 region has 13 residues. Germline loops: CDR1 SNHLY, CDR2 FYNNEI. V dropped 4 bases and J dropped 1 base, with 5 bases sitting between them. The CDR3 DNA sequence: TGTGCCAGCAGTGGGGTAAGCAATCAGCCCCAGCATTTT. Residues: CASSGVSNQPQHF.

The V and J genes are TRBV9 and TRBJ2-5; weak D call: TRBD2 (6 bases). Trimming cost V 3 bases and J 5 bases, with 20 bases left between them. Germline V gene lookup returns CDR1 SGDLS and CDR2 YYNGEE. CDR3 length equals 16 residues. CDR3 nucleotide sequence: TGTGCCAGCAGCGATGACGCTAGCGTTGATGGGGAGACCCAGTACTTC. It encodes CASSDDASVDGETQYF.

This clone was picked up one time. The V and J genes are TRBV27 and TRBJ2-1, with D perhaps matching TRBD2 (6 bases). The CDR3 loop spans 14 amino acids. V lost 7 bases and J 6 bases, leaving 16 bases between the germline ends. Germline values: CDR1 MNHEY, CDR2 SMNVEV (reference sequence). Here the CDR3 reads CASTWGELSNEQFF. Written as DNA, the CDR3 is TGTGCCAGCACATGGGGGGAGCTGAGCAATGAGCAGTTCTTC.

The chain has TRBV3-1 (or the pseudogene TRBV3-2) and TRBJ2-1; 7 positions agree with TRBD1. The germline V gene encodes CDR1 LGHDT and CDR2 YNNKEL (reference sequence). The CDR3 contains 11 residues. Trimming cost V 6 bases and J 11 bases; bases outside gene matches: 4. The CDR3 spells CASSSGGQQFF. The CDR3 DNA sequence: TGTGCCAGCAGTTCAGGGGGACAGCAGTTCTTC.

The J gene is TRBJ2-6, the V gene TRBV5-1; D remains unclear. The CDR3 is 15 amino acids. From germline, CDR1 is SGHRS and CDR2 YFSETQ. V shed 2 bases and J shed 2 bases, with 8 bases lying between them. The CDR3 DNA is TGCGCCAGCAGCTTAGGTGTACCTGGGGCCAACGTCCTGACTTTC. Encoded protein: CASSLGVPGANVLTF.

The chain links TRBV2 to TRBJ2-7, with D perhaps TRBD1 (6 bases). Trimming took off 4 bases at V and 3 bases at J, with 16 bases between the two ends. Germline-derived CDR1 and CDR2 are SNHLY and FYNNEI. There are 15 residues in the CDR3. The CDR3: CASSAGAVGNYEQYV. As DNA, the CDR3 is TGTGCCAGCAGTGCAGGGGCGGTAGGAAACTACGAGCAGTACGTC.

J is TRBJ2-3 and V is TRBV27; unclear D gene. V was pared by 5 bases and J by 2 bases, with 11 bases between. Germline CDR1 reads MNHEY; CDR2 reads SMNVEV (reference sequence). The CDR3 runs to 14 residues. CDR3 sequence reads: CASSLYTATDTQYF. As DNA, the CDR3 is TGTGCCAGCAGTCTATATACAGCCACAGATACGCAGTATTTT.

The chain has TRBV2 and TRBJ2-1; 7 positions match TRBD1. J lost 9 bases, V lost 4 bases, and 3 bases had no gene match. This CDR3 has 12 amino acids. The germline V gene has CDR1 SNHLY and CDR2 FYNNEI. This CDR3 is CASSVWTGEQFF. Written as DNA, the CDR3 is TGTGCCAGCAGTGTCTGGACAGGTGAGCAGTTCTTC.

The genes are TRBV13 and TRBJ1-1; D is ambiguous. The V end was cut by 7 bases, the J end by 0 bases, with 9 bases between. The CDR3 spans 13 residues. Germline V CDR1 and CDR2: PRHDT, FYEKMQ (reference sequence). For the CDR3, the DNA is TGTGCCAGCAAGAACCCCGTGAACACTGAAGCTTTCTTT. Translated: CASKNPVNTEAFF.

As regards this clone: The same CDR3 can be traced to other DNA sequences in this sample. This chain uses TRBV7-9 with TRBJ1-1; the D is unclear. The CDR3 is made up of 12 amino acids. The ends were cut back, 5 bases at V and 0 bases at J, with 4 bases in the middle. Germline V CDR1 and CDR2: SEHNR, FQNEAQ (reference sequence). The chain's CDR3 is CASSQVNTEAFF. The CDR3 coding sequence is TGTGCCAGCAGCCAGGTGAACACTGAAGCTTTCTTT.

This rearrangement joins TRBV5-1 to TRBJ1-5, with D perhaps matching TRBD1 (6 bases). Trimming left V 0 bases short and J 5 bases short, with 12 bases between. Germline V gives CDR1 SGHRS, CDR2 YFSETQ. The CDR3 consists of 15 residues. This chain's CDR3 is CASSLDGWGHQPQHF. The CDR3 DNA is TGCGCCAGCAGCTTGGACGGATGGGGGCATCAGCCCCAGCATTTT.

V usage is TRBV21-1 and J usage is TRBJ1-1. TRBV21-1 is described as a pseudogene. The CDR3 contains 17 residues. Written as DNA, the CDR3 is TGTGCCAGCAGCGATAGTGTCTCCTCGTCTACGAACACTGAAGCTTTCTTT. Amino acid sequence: CASSDSVSSSTNTEAFF.